The clone carrying this T cell receptor (beta chain) appeared a few times. Its antigen is unknown. This sample was included in a study of cytomegalovirus exposure and HLA in healthy donors. Study conclusions and caveats: Follow-up analysis found HLA locus-dependent TCR association rates, highest for DRB1 and lowest for HLA-C. Several of the most significant clusters appeared, in a later analysis, to be linked to common viral pathogens. The study designated 150 or so TCR beta chains cytomegalovirus-associated. A few of the chains that were CMV-associated were confirmed in vitro to be specific for CMV antigens.

Germline-derived CDR1 and CDR2 are LNHDA and SQIVND (reference sequence). V dropped 8 bases and J dropped 1; count of bases not matched to a gene: 2. The CDR3 is made up of 13 amino acids. A multiplex PCR was run with 60 Vbeta primers and 13 Jbeta primers. Sequenced by immunoSEQ multiplex PCR; TCRdb stores in-frame clones only, minus some. The sample has around 140,000 clones, around 90% seen once. The rearrangement joins TRBV19 to TRBJ2-1; TRBD2 aligns across 7 bases. The source is a woman aged 40 to 50 in good health and CMV-seronegative. Material for sequencing was PBMCs. For the CDR3, the DNA is TGTGCCAGTTCGGGACTATCCTACAATGAGCAGTTCTTC. This sequence encodes CASSGLSYNEQFF.